The entry below gives a single TCR beta chain sequence along with its context. PCR employed 60 Vbeta and 13 Jbeta primers. Profiled with immunoSEQ multiplex PCR; TCRdb holds only in-frame clones, not every one. The sample's table shows 55,000 to 85,000 clones. The data are from a study of cytomegalovirus exposure and HLA in healthy donors. Looked up from germline, CDR1 is SGHVT and CDR2 is SQSDAQ. The junction had 17 bases not matched to a gene; V was cut back by 5 bases and J by 7 bases. CDR3 length equals 18 residues. This receptor was identified in a woman in her 30s in good health and CMV-seronegative. The V and J genes are TRBV7-4 and TRBJ1-2; 12 bases match TRBD1. The sequenced sample consisted of PBMCs. The CDR3 DNA sequence: TGTGCCAGCAGCATCCCCCGGGACAGGGGGCGCGAGGTCAGTGGCTACACCTTC. Translation gives CASSIPRDRGREVSGYTF.